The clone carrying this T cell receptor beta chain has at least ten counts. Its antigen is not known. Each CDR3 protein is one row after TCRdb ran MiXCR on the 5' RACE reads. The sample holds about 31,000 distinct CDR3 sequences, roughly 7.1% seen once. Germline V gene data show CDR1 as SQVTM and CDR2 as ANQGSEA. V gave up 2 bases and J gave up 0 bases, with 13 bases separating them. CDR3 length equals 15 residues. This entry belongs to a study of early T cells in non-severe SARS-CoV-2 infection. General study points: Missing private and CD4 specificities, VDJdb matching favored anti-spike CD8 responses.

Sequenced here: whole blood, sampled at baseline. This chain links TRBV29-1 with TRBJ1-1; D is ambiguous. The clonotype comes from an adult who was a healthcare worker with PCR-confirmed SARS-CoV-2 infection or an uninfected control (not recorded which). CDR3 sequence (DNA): TGCAGCGTTGAAAAGGTCGGCCTAATGAACACTGAAGCTTTCTTT. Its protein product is CSVEKVGLMNTEAFF. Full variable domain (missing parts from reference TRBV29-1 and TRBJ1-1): SAVISQKPSRDICQRGTSLTIQCQVDSQVTMMFWYRQQPGQSLTLIATANQGSEATYESGFVIDKFPISRPNLTFSTLTVSNMSPEDSSIYLCSVEKVGLMNTEAFFGQGTRLTVV.